This T cell receptor beta chain was recovered during a study of blood T cell repertoires in COVID-19. On the study more broadly: Italy, Spain and the United States were the sources of the convalescent and acute COVID-19 samples. The analysed material was cDNA or gDNA that came from T cells, B-cell-depleted T cells, or PBMCs.

In the source study's methods: Reference gene primer amplification in the assay estimated nucleated cell counts. Assay: immunoSEQ multiplex PCR; the TCRdb copy retains only in-frame clones and omits some. V and J calls plus clone size are reproduced from that table; the DNA served to infer D and trimming. The sample includes 15,000 to 20,000 clones, about nine tenths of them seen just once. With V trimmed by 6 bases and J by 0 bases, 4 bases remained unmatched. Germline CDR1 and CDR2: MNHEY and SVGAGI. The CDR3 is 14 amino acids. The TCR comes from a human donor with active COVID-19. The donor label of this sample is uncertain. The chain couples TRBV6-5 to TRBJ1-1; 7 nucleotides line up with TRBD1. Sequencing used peripheral blood. CDR3 in amino acids: CASSRQGLNTEAFF. The CDR3 coding sequence is TGTGCCAGCAGCCGACAGGGCTTGAACACTGAAGCTTTCTTT.